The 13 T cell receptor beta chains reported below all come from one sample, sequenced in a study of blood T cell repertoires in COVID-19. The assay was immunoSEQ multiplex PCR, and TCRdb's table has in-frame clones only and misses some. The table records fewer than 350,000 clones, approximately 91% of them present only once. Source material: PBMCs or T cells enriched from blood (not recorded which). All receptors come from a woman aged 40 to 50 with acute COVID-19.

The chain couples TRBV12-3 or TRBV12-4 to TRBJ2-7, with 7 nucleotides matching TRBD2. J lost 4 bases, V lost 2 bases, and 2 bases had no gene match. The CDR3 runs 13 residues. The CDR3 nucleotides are TGTGCCAGCAGTTTAACTAGCGTGTACGAGCAGTACTTC. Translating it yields CASSLTSVYEQYF.

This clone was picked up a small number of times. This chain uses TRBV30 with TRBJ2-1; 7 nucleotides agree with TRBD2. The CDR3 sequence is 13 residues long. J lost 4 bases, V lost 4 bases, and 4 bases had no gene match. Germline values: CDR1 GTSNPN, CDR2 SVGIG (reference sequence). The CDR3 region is CAWTSGFYNEQFF. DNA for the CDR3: TGTGCCTGGACTAGCGGCTTTTACAATGAGCAGTTCTTC.

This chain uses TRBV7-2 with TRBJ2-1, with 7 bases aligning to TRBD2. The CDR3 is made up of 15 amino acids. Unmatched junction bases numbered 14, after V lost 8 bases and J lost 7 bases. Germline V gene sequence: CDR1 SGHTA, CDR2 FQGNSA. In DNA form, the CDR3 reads TGTGCCAGCTCCCGGTCGGCGGGAGAGGGGAATGAGCAGTTCTTC. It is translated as CASSRSAGEGNEQFF. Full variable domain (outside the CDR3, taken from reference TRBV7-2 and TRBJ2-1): GAGVSQSPSNKVTEKGKDVELRCDPISGHTALYWYRQSLGQGLEFLIYFQGNSAPDKSGLPSDRFSAERTGGSVSTLTIQRTQQEDSAVYLCASSRSAGEGNEQFFGPGTRLTVL.

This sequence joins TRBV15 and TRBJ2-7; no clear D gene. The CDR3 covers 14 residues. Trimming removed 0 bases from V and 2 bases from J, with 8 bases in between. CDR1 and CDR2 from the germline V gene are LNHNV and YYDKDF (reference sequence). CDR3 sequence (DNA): TGTGCCACCAGCAGAGATGAAACGGCCTACGAGCAGTACTTC. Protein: CATSRDETAYEQYF.

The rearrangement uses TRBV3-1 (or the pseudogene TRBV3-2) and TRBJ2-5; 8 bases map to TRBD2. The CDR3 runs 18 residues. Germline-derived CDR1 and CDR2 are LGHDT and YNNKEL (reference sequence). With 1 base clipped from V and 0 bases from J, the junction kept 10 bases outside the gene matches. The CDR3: CASSQGAPIAGYQETQYF. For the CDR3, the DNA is TGTGCCAGCAGCCAAGGGGCCCCCATAGCGGGGTACCAAGAGACCCAGTACTTC.

This CDR3 is CASSIGRGSSGGSYNEQFF. Written as DNA, the CDR3 is TGTGCCAGTAGTATTGGCAGGGGAAGTAGCGGGGGCTCCTACAATGAGCAGTTCTTC. The chain combines TRBV19 with TRBJ2-1; 9 nucleotides align to TRBD2. Unmatched junction bases numbered 12, after V lost 3 bases and J lost 0 bases. CDR3 size: 19 residues. Germline loops: CDR1 LNHDA, CDR2 SQIVND (reference sequence).

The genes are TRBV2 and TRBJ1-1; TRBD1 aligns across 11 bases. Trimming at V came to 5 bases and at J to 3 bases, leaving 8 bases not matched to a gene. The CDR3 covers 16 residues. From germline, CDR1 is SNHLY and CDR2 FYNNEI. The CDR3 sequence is CASSPGQGALDTEAFF. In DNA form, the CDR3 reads TGTGCCAGCAGTCCCGGACAGGGGGCGCTTGACACTGAAGCTTTCTTT.

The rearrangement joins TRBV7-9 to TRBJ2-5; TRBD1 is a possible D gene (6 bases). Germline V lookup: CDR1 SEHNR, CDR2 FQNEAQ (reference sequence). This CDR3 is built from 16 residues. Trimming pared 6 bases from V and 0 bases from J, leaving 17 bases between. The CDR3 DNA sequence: TGTGCCAGCAGTTTTCCCGGGACAACCCACCAAGAGACCCAGTACTTC. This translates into CASSFPGTTHQETQYF.

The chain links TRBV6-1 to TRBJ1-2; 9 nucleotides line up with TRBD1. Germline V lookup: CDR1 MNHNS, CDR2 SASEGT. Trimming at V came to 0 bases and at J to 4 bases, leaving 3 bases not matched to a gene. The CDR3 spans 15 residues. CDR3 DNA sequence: TGTGCCAGCAGTGAAGCGGAGACAGGGGGCTATGGCTACACCTTC. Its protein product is CASSEAETGGYGYTF.

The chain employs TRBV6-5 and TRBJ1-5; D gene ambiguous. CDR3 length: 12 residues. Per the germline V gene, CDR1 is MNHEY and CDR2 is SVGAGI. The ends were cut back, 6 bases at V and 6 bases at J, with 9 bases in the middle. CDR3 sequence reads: CASRNSIQPQHF. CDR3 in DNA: TGTGCCAGCAGGAACAGTATTCAGCCCCAGCATTTT.

This CDR3 is CASSPLATGEQFF. CDR3 bases: TGTGCCAGCAGCCCGCTAGCAACCGGTGAGCAGTTCTTC. The chain joins TRBV7-3 to TRBJ2-1, with TRBD2 as a possible D gene (5 bases). The CDR3 covers 13 residues. CDR1 and CDR2 (germline): SGHTA, FQGTGA. Trimming left V 5 bases short and J 9 bases short, with 14 bases between.

DNA of the CDR3: TGCGCCAGCAGCCAAGAGAGCGGGAGGGCCGTAAATGAGCAGTTCTTC. It encodes CASSQESGRAVNEQFF. V usage is TRBV4-3 and J usage is TRBJ2-1; 10 bases are a match to TRBD2. Germline V gene lookup returns CDR1 LGHNA and CDR2 YSLEER. J was trimmed by 7 bases and V by 0 bases; bases with no gene match: 6. This CDR3 is built from 16 residues.

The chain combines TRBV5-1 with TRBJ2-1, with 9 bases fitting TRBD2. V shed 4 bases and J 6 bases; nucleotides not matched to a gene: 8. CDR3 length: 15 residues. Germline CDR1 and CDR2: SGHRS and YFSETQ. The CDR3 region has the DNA TGCGCCAGCAGCCCCGGACTAGCGAAGACCAATGAGCAGTTCTTC. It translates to CASSPGLAKTNEQFF.